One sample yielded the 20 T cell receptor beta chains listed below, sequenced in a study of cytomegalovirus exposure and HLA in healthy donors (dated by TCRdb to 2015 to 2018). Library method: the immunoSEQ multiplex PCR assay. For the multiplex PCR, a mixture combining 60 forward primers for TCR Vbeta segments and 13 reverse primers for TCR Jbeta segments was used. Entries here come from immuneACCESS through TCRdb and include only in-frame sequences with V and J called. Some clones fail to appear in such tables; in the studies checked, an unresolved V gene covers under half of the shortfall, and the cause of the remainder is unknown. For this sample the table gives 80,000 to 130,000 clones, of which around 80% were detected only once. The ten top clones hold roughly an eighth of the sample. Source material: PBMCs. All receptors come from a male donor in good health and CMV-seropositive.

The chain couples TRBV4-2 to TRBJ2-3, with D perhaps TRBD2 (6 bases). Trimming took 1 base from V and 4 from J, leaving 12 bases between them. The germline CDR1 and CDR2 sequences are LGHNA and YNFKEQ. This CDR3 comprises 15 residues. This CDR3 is CASSQVNSGADTQYF. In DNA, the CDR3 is TGTGCCAGCAGCCAAGTTAATAGCGGCGCAGATACGCAGTATTTT.

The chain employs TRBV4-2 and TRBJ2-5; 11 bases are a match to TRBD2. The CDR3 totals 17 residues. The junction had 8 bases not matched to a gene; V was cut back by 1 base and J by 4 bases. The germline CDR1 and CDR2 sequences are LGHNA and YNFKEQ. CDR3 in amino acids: CASSQGGRLAGGETQYF. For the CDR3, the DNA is TGTGCCAGCAGCCAAGGGGGGAGGCTAGCGGGGGGAGAGACCCAGTACTTC.

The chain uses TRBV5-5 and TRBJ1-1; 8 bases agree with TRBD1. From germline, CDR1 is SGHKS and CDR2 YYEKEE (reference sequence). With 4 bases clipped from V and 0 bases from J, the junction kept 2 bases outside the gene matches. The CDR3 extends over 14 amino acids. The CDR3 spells CASSRQGMNTEAFF. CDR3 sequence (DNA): TGTGCCAGCAGCCGACAGGGGATGAACACTGAAGCTTTCTTT. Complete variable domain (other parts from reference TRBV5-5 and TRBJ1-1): DAGVTQSPTHLIKTRGQQVTLRCSPISGHKSVSWYQQVLGQGPQFIFQYYEKEERGRGNFPDRFSARQFPNYSSELNVNALLLGDSALYLCASSRQGMNTEAFFGQGTRLTVV.

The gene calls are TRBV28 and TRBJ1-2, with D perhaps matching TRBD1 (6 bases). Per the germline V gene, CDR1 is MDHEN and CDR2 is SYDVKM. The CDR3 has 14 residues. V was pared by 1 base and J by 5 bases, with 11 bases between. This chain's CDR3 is CASSLLGGRYGYTF. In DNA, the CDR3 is TGTGCCAGCAGTTTATTAGGGGGAAGGTATGGCTACACCTTC.

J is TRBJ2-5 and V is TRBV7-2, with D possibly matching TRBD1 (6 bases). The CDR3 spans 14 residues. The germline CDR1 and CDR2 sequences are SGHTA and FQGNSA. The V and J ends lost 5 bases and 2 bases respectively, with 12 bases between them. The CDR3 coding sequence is TGTGCCAGCAGCATGACAGGCATACAAGAGACCCAGTACTTC. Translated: CASSMTGIQETQYF.

Here the CDR3 reads CASSPRTGEQYF. The CDR3 region has the DNA TGTGCCAGCAGCCCAAGGACGGGGGAGCAGTACTTC. The chain uses TRBV7-9 and TRBJ2-5, with D possibly matching TRBD2 (6 bases). Germline V gene lookup returns CDR1 SEHNR and CDR2 FQNEAQ (reference sequence). The CDR3 extends over 12 amino acids. The V end lost 5 bases, the J end lost 11 bases, and 15 bases lay between the germline ends.

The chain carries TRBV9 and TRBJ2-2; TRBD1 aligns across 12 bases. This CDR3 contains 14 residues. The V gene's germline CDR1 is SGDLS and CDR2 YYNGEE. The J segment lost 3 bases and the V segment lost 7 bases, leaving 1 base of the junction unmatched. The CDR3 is CASGDRGHTGELFF. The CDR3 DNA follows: TGTGCCAGCGGGGACAGGGGGCACACCGGGGAGCTGTTTTTT.

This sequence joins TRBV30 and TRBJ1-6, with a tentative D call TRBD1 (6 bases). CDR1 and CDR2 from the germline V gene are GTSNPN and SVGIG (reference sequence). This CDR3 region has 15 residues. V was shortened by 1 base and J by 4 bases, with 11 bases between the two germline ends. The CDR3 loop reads CAWSGAGAYNSPLHF. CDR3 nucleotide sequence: TGTGCCTGGAGTGGGGCAGGGGCATATAATTCACCCCTCCACTTT.

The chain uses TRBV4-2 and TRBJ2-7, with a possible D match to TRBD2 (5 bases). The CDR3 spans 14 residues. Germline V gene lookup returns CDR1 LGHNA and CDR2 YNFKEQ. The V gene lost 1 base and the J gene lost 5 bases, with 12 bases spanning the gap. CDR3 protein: CASSQARGRDEQYF. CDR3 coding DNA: TGTGCCAGCAGCCAAGCCCGGGGAAGGGACGAGCAGTACTTC.

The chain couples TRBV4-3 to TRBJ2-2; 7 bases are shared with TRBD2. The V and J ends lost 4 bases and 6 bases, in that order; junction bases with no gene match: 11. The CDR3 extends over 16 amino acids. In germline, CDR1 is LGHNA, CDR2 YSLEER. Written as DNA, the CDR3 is TGCGCCAGCAGCCCCGGAAGGCGGGGGTCCGCCGGGGAGCTGTTTTTT. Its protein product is CASSPGRRGSAGELFF.

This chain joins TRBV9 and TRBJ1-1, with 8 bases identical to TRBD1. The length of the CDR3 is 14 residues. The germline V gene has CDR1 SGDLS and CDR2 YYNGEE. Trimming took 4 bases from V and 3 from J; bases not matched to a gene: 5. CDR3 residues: CASSPGQGDTEAFF. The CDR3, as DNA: TGTGCCAGCAGCCCCGGACAGGGCGACACTGAAGCTTTCTTT.

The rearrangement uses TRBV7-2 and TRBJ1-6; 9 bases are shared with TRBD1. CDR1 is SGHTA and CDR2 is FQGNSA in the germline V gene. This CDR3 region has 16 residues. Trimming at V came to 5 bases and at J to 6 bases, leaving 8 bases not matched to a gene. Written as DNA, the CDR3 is TGTGCCAGCAGCCCACCGGGACAGGGTGTTAATTCACCCCTCCACTTT. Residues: CASSPPGQGVNSPLHF.

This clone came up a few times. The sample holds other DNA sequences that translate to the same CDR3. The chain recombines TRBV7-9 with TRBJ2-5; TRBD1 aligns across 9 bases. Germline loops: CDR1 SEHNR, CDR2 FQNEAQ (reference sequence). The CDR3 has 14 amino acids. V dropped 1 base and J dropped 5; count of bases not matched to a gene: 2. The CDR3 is CASSLVGTGETQYF. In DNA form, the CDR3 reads TGTGCCAGCAGCTTAGTAGGGACAGGGGAGACCCAGTACTTC.

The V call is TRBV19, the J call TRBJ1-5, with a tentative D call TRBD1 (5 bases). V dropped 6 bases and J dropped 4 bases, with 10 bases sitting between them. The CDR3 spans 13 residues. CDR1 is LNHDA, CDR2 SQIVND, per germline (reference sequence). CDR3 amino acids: CASSGGGNQPQHF. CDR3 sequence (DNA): TGTGCCAGTAGCGGGGGGGGTAATCAGCCCCAGCATTTT.

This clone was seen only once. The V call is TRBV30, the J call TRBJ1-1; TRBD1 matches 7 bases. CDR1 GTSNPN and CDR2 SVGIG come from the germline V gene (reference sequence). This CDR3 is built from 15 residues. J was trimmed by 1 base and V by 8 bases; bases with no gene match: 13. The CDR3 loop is CAGTPPRTGNTEAFF. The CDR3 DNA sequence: TGTGCCGGGACCCCGCCCAGGACAGGGAACACTGAAGCTTTCTTT.

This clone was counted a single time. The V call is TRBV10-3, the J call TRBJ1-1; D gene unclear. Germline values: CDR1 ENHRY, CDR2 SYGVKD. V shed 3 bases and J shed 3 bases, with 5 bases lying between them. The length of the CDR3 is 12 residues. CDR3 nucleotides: TGTGCCATCAGTGATGAGTACACTGAAGCTTTCTTT. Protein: CAISDEYTEAFF.

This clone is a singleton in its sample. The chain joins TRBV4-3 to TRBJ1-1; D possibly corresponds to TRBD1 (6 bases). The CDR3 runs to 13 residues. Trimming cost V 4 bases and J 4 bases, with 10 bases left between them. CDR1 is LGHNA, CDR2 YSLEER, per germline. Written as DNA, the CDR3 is TGCGCCAGCAGCCTAATACAGGGCACTGAAGCTTTCTTT. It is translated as CASSLIQGTEAFF.

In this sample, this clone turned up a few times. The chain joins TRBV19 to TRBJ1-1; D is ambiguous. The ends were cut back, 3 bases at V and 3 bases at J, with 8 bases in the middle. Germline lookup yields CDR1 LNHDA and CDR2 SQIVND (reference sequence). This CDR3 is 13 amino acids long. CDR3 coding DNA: TGTGCCAGTAGTATCCCCGGGGACACTGAAGCTTTCTTT. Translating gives CASSIPGDTEAFF.

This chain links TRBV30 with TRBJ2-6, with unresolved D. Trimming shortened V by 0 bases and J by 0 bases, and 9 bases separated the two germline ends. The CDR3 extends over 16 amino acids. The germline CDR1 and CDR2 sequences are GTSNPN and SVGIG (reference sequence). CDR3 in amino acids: CAWSVYISSGANVLTF. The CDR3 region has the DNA TGTGCCTGGAGTGTATACATCAGCTCTGGGGCCAACGTCCTGACTTTC.

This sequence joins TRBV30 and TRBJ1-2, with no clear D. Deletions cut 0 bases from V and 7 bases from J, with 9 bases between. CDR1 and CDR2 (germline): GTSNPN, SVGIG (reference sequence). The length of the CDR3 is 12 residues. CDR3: CAWSVGVAGYTF. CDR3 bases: TGTGCCTGGAGTGTTGGAGTGGCTGGCTACACCTTC.